The 30 T cell receptor beta chains in this list originate from one sample, sequenced in a study of radiation and T cells in renal cell carcinoma. Produced via immunoSEQ multiplex PCR; TCRdb's table is partial and in-frame only. The profile shows about 83,000 clones, approximately 87% of them singletons. Time point specified: blood 4 weeks post-SBRT, at nephrectomy. The treatment: 15 Gy SBRT to primary tumor, nephrectomy 4 weeks later. Sequenced material: blood, taken from a patient whose treatment included radiotherapy and nephrectomy. All receptors derive from a woman aged 60-75 years with renal cell carcinoma.

The chain employs TRBV14 and TRBJ2-1; D uncertain. The germline V gene encodes CDR1 SGHDN and CDR2 FVKESK. Trimming stripped 1 base from V and 7 bases from J, with 2 bases between. This CDR3 has 11 amino acids. This chain's CDR3 is CASSQVNEQFF. Written as DNA, the CDR3 is TGTGCCAGCAGCCAAGTAAATGAGCAGTTCTTC.

A single count supports this clone. V usage is TRBV5-1 and J usage is TRBJ2-7, with no clear D. Germline assignment: CDR1 SGHRS and CDR2 YFSETQ. There are 14 residues in the CDR3. V gave up 2 bases and J gave up 0 bases, with 9 bases separating them. The CDR3 loop is CASSLTSHSYEQYF. In DNA, the CDR3 is TGCGCCAGCAGCTTAACGAGTCACTCCTACGAGCAGTACTTC.

This clone was recorded once. J is TRBJ2-1 and V is TRBV7-3, with 8 bases identical to TRBD1. The length of the CDR3 is 16 residues. The germline V gene encodes CDR1 SGHTA and CDR2 FQGTGA. J gave up 3 bases and V 4 bases, and 8 bases lay outside the gene matches. CDR3 nucleotide sequence: TGTGCCAGCAGCTCCCCAGGGGGGACAGGCTACAATGAGCAGTTCTTC. This translates into CASSSPGGTGYNEQFF. The full variable domain, its missing parts supplied by reference TRBV7-3 and TRBJ2-1, is GAGVSQTPSNKVTEKGKYVELRCDPISGHTALYWYRQSLGQGPEFLIYFQGTGAADDSGLPNDRFFAVRPEGSVSTLKIQRTERGDSAVYLCASSSPGGTGYNEQFFGPGTRLTVL.

This rearrangement joins TRBV30 to TRBJ1-1; D may be TRBD1 (6 bases). V was shortened by 0 bases and J by 2 bases, with 10 bases between the two germline ends. The length of the CDR3 is 14 residues. Germline V gene sequence: CDR1 GTSNPN, CDR2 SVGIG (reference sequence). This CDR3 reads CAWSVGQSNTEAFF. The CDR3 bases are TGTGCCTGGAGTGTCGGACAGTCCAACACTGAAGCTTTCTTT.

The chain employs TRBV7-3 and TRBJ2-2; D unclear. V was pared by 3 bases and J by 3 bases, with 8 bases between. The CDR3 consists of 14 residues. Germline CDR1 reads SGHTA; CDR2 reads FQGTGA. The CDR3 DNA follows: TGTGCCAGCAGCTTTGGTCGGGACACCGGGGAGCTGTTTTTT. Translation: CASSFGRDTGELFF.

The chain employs TRBV2 and TRBJ2-7; no clear D gene. V was cut by 8 bases and J by 5 bases, with 7 bases left in between. Germline V gene data show CDR1 as SNHLY and CDR2 as FYNNEI. The CDR3 extends over 10 amino acids. The CDR3 protein is CASGSHEQYF. DNA for the CDR3: TGTGCCAGCGGTTCCCACGAGCAGTACTTC.

CDR3 nucleotides: TGCGCCAGCAGCCCCGATGGGGGGTTTGGGAACACTGAAGCTTTCTTT. Translated: CASSPDGGFGNTEAFF. The V gene is TRBV4-1, the J gene TRBJ1-1, with D perhaps matching TRBD1 (5 bases). This CDR3 is built from 16 residues. CDR1 and CDR2 (germline): MGHRA, YSYEKL. Deletions cut 4 bases from V and 1 base from J, with 16 bases between.

This chain joins TRBV19 and TRBJ2-5; D is tentatively TRBD1 or TRBD2 (5 bases each). V was clipped by 6 bases and J by 2 bases, with 10 bases between them. Germline V gene data show CDR1 as LNHDA and CDR2 as SQIVND (reference sequence). This CDR3 region has 13 residues. The CDR3: CASRGDQQETQYF. In nucleotides, the CDR3 is TGTGCCAGTAGGGGGGACCAGCAAGAGACCCAGTACTTC.

V usage is TRBV10-3 and J usage is TRBJ2-1, with 9 bases aligning to TRBD2. J lost 7 bases, V lost 4 bases, and 11 bases had no gene match. This CDR3 comprises 16 residues. The germline gives CDR1 ENHRY, CDR2 SYGVKD. CDR3 DNA sequence: TGTGCCATCAGTGTCGGTGTCGGCGGGAGGGCTAATGAGCAGTTCTTC. This translates into CAISVGVGGRANEQFF.

Only a few counts were recorded for this clone. The V call is TRBV7-3, the J call TRBJ2-3, with a tentative D call TRBD2 (6 bases). The CDR3 sequence is 13 residues long. Germline-derived CDR1 and CDR2 are SGHTA and FQGTGA. Trimming left V 6 bases short and J 1 base short, with 8 bases between. The CDR3 bases are TGTGCCAGCAGTTGGGGGGGCACAGATACGCAGTATTTT. This sequence encodes CASSWGGTDTQYF.

This clone was seen a handful of times. The V and J genes are TRBV7-9 and TRBJ2-2; D is uncertain. Germline CDR1 is SEHNR and CDR2 is FQNEAQ (reference sequence). V was pared by 0 bases and J by 1 base, with 3 bases between. The CDR3 has 14 residues. CDR3 sequence: CASSLALNTGELFF. The CDR3 DNA reads as TGTGCCAGCAGCTTAGCGCTGAACACCGGGGAGCTGTTTTTT.

The chain carries TRBV7-9 and TRBJ2-5; the D gene could be TRBD1 or TRBD2 (6 bases each). V was clipped by 4 bases and J by 1 base, with 19 bases between them. The length of the CDR3 is 17 residues. Germline V gives CDR1 SEHNR, CDR2 FQNEAQ (reference sequence). The CDR3 nucleotides are TGTGCCAGCAGCTCCGGGGGCGATCCTCACCTCCAAGAGACCCAGTACTTC. Translated, it gives CASSSGGDPHLQETQYF.

V gene TRBV2 combines with J gene TRBJ1-5, with D unclear. This CDR3 spans 14 amino acids. The V and J ends lost 3 bases and 1 base respectively, with 7 bases between them. From germline, CDR1 is SNHLY and CDR2 FYNNEI. CDR3 protein: CASSDILSNQPQHF. CDR3 nucleotide sequence: TGTGCCAGCAGTGATATATTGAGCAATCAGCCCCAGCATTTT. Complete variable domain (other parts from reference TRBV2 and TRBJ1-5): EPEVTQTPSHQVTQMGQEVILRCVPISNHLYFYWYRQILGQKVEFLVSFYNNEISEKSEIFDDQFSVERPDGSNFTLKIRSTKLEDSAMYFCASSDILSNQPQHFGDGTRLSIL.

The chain is built from TRBV27 and TRBJ1-2; the match to TRBD1 covers 8 bases. V lost 5 bases and J lost 1; bases outside the gene matches: 6. Germline V gene data show CDR1 as MNHEY and CDR2 as SMNVEV (reference sequence). The CDR3 consists of 15 residues. The CDR3 region is CASSTTGGFNYGYTF. CDR3 in DNA: TGTGCCAGCAGTACAACAGGGGGATTTAACTATGGCTACACCTTC.

The chain combines TRBV10-3 with TRBJ1-4; 8 nucleotides line up with TRBD1. There are 14 residues in the CDR3. The trim removed 3 bases at V and 8 bases at J, leaving 5 bases unmatched. Per germline, CDR1 ENHRY and CDR2 SYGVKD. The CDR3 region is CAISDGQGKEKLFF. In nucleotides, the CDR3 is TGTGCCATCAGTGACGGACAGGGAAAGGAAAAACTGTTTTTT.

The genes are TRBV27 and TRBJ2-7; D is possibly TRBD2 (6 bases). This CDR3 comprises 15 residues. CDR1 MNHEY and CDR2 SMNVEV come from the germline V gene (reference sequence). Between the trimmed V and J ends, which lost 5 bases and 2 bases, there was a span of 16 bases. CDR3 region: CASSPNGGRTYEQYF. CDR3 coding DNA: TGTGCCAGCAGTCCCAATGGGGGGAGAACCTACGAGCAGTACTTC.

The J gene is TRBJ2-2, the V gene TRBV19; possible D gene TRBD2, 5 bases. Germline lookup yields CDR1 LNHDA and CDR2 SQIVND (reference sequence). With 4 bases removed from V and 2 bases from J, the gap between germline ends came to 8 bases. This CDR3 has 14 amino acids. The CDR3 region is CASSTGINTGELFF. The CDR3, as DNA: TGTGCCAGTAGTACCGGGATTAACACCGGGGAGCTGTTTTTT.

This chain links TRBV28 with TRBJ2-7; 9 bases align to TRBD1. CDR1 MDHEN and CDR2 SYDVKM come from the germline V gene. Unmatched junction bases numbered 21, after V lost 6 bases and J lost 12 bases. The CDR3 is 16 amino acids. Here the CDR3 reads CASSGARTGALLLSYF. As DNA, the CDR3 is TGTGCCAGCAGCGGCGCTCGGACAGGGGCCTTGCTGTTGTCGTACTTC.

V gene TRBV7-9 combines with J gene TRBJ2-7, with D possibly being TRBD2 (7 bases). Trimming removed 1 base from V and 0 bases from J, with 10 bases in between. CDR1 and CDR2 from the germline V gene are SEHNR and FQNEAQ (reference sequence). The CDR3 extends over 15 amino acids. The CDR3 bases are TGTGCCAGCAGCTTAGAGGGGGGGAGCTCCTACGAGCAGTACTTC. Its translation is CASSLEGGSSYEQYF.

This clone was observed a few times. This chain joins TRBV5-1 and TRBJ1-1, with D possibly being TRBD1 (6 bases). The CDR3 totals 15 residues. Trimming pared 0 bases from V and 4 bases from J, leaving 13 bases between. The germline gives CDR1 SGHRS, CDR2 YFSETQ. CDR3 coding DNA: TGCGCCAGCAGCTTGGCGGGGGGCGCGGGCACTGAAGCTTTCTTT. Translating it yields CASSLAGGAGTEAFF.

The CDR3 here is CASSLGTGPYGYTF. For the CDR3, the DNA is TGCGCCAGCAGCTTGGGGACAGGGCCTTATGGCTACACCTTC. The V call is TRBV5-1, the J call TRBJ1-2; 8 bases agree with TRBD1. The trim removed 0 bases at V and 5 bases at J, leaving 3 bases unmatched. Germline assignment: CDR1 SGHRS and CDR2 YFSETQ. The CDR3 has 14 amino acids.

The chain recombines TRBV27 with TRBJ1-6; no firm D call. Germline values: CDR1 MNHEY, CDR2 SMNVEV (reference sequence). Trimming removed 0 bases at V and 7 bases at J, with 4 bases between. The CDR3 totals 13 residues. The CDR3 sequence: CASSLSRNSPLHF. CDR3 DNA: TGTGCCAGCAGTTTATCGAGGAATTCACCCCTCCACTTT.

V usage is TRBV7-9 and J usage is TRBJ1-1, with D maybe TRBD1 (5 bases). V was cut by 2 bases and J by 5 bases, with 9 bases left in between. CDR3 length: 13 residues. The germline CDR1 and CDR2 sequences are SEHNR and FQNEAQ (reference sequence). This CDR3 is CASSLQGTTEAFF. In DNA form, the CDR3 reads TGTGCCAGCAGCTTACAGGGTACGACTGAAGCTTTCTTT.

V is TRBV7-2 and J is TRBJ1-4; D is undetermined. The ends were cut back, 0 bases at V and 7 bases at J, with 12 bases in the middle. The CDR3 has 15 residues. CDR1 is SGHTA and CDR2 is FQGNSA in the germline V gene. The DNA of the CDR3 is TGTGCCAGCAGCTTAGCGGGAGGGATGGGTGAAAAACTGTTTTTT. It yields the protein CASSLAGGMGEKLFF.

This chain joins TRBV28 and TRBJ1-1, with no clear D. The length of the CDR3 is 12 residues. Trimming removed 2 bases at V and 7 bases at J, with 8 bases between. The germline CDR1 and CDR2 sequences are MDHEN and SYDVKM. The CDR3 region has the DNA TGTGCCAGCAGTTTAGCCTTTCTTGAAGCTTTCTTT. Translated, it gives CASSLAFLEAFF.

This chain uses TRBV30 with TRBJ2-1; TRBD2 agrees at 11 bases. The V segment lost 3 bases and the J segment 4 bases; nucleotides outside the gene matches: 8. The length of the CDR3 is 16 residues. Germline CDR1 GTSNPN, CDR2 SVGIG (reference sequence). CDR3 loop: CAWSNLAGGGYNEQFF. CDR3 nucleotide sequence: TGTGCCTGGAGCAATTTAGCGGGAGGGGGGTACAATGAGCAGTTCTTC. The whole variable domain, remainder taken from reference TRBV30 and TRBJ2-1, is SQTIHQWPATLVQPVGSPLSLECTVEGTSNPNLYWYRQAAGRGLQLLFYSVGIGQISSEVPQNLSASRPQDRQFILSSKKLLLSDSGFYLCAWSNLAGGGYNEQFFGPGTRLTVL.

The chain recombines TRBV19 with TRBJ2-6; 7 bases map to TRBD2. The CDR3 is 17 amino acids. Germline CDR1 reads LNHDA; CDR2 reads SQIVND (reference sequence). V was clipped by 0 bases and J by 4 bases; unmatched bases: 6. For the CDR3, the DNA is TGTGCCAGTAGTATAGATGGGGGGGGTTCCGGGGCCAACGTCCTGACTTTC. It specifies CASSIDGGGSGANVLTF.

This sequence joins TRBV6-6 and TRBJ2-2; either TRBD1 or TRBD2 may fit D (6 bases each). CDR1 MNHNY and CDR2 SVGAGI come from the germline V gene (reference sequence). This CDR3 contains 14 residues. The germline V and J ends were trimmed by 6 bases and 0 bases, with 8 bases remaining between them. The CDR3 reads CASRGGSNTGELFF. The CDR3 DNA reads as TGTGCCAGCAGGGGGGGCTCGAACACCGGGGAGCTGTTTTTT.

A few counts support this clone. The gene calls are TRBV5-5 and TRBJ2-7; 10 bases align to TRBD1. This CDR3 spans 16 amino acids. Germline V lookup: CDR1 SGHKS, CDR2 YYEKEE (reference sequence). Trimming cost V 4 bases and J 0 bases; bases outside gene matches: 7. In DNA, the CDR3 is TGTGCCAGCAGCCAGGGACAGGGGATATACTCCTACGAGCAGTACTTC. Protein: CASSQGQGIYSYEQYF.

The V and J genes are TRBV10-1 and TRBJ1-3, with no clear D. Germline lookup yields CDR1 WNHNN and CDR2 SYGVQD (reference sequence). V was clipped by 3 bases and J by 0 bases, with 3 bases between them. CDR3 size: 13 residues. The CDR3 DNA is TGCGCCAGCAGTGACACCTCTGGAAACACCATATATTTT. This gives the protein CASSDTSGNTIYF.